Below are 30 T cell receptor beta chains sequenced from a single sample in a study of T cell clonotyping in hematopoietic cell transplantation. Some clones are missing from TCRdb's copy, which holds only in-frame ones; the method was immunoSEQ multiplex PCR. The repertoire includes roughly 38,000 clones, around 90% of them detected once, and just under 2% sits in the top ten. The sequenced material came from peripheral blood mononuclear cells. The receptors stem from a woman aged 40 to 49 in good health. Some clones in this sample may be carry-over from other donors' samples.

The rearrangement joins TRBV11-2 to TRBJ1-1; 10 bases are a match to TRBD1. The CDR3 is made up of 19 amino acids. CDR1 is SGHAT, CDR2 FQNNGV, per germline. The ends lost 5 bases at V and 1 base at J; junction bases unmatched: 16. In DNA, the CDR3 is TGTGCCAGCAGCCTCCCAGAGACAGGGGGCGATCGGGGGAACACTGAAGCTTTCTTT. Its translation is CASSLPETGGDRGNTEAFF.

The CDR3 DNA reads TGCGCCAGCAGCTTGGCCCTTAGCGATGAGCAGTTCTTC. Its translation is CASSLALSDEQFF. The rearrangement links TRBV5-1 to TRBJ2-1; the D gene is possibly TRBD2 (5 bases). Germline CDR1 and CDR2: SGHRS and YFSETQ. This CDR3 spans 13 amino acids. The V end was cut by 0 bases, the J end by 8 bases, with 9 bases between. The entire variable domain, with the rest obtained from reference TRBV5-1 and TRBJ2-1, is as follows: KAGVTQTPRYLIKTRGQQVTLSCSPISGHRSVSWYQQTPGQGLQFLFEYFSETQRNKGNFPGRFSGRQFSNSRSEMNVSTLELGDSALYLCASSLALSDEQFFGPGTRLTVL.

The V call is TRBV7-2, the J call TRBJ2-1; 11 nucleotides agree with TRBD2. This CDR3 is 16 amino acids long. Looked up from germline, CDR1 is SGHTA and CDR2 is FQGNSA. The ends lost 0 bases at V and 6 bases at J; junction bases unmatched: 4. DNA of the CDR3: TGTGCCAGCAGCTTAGCGATTACTAGCGGGAGCAATGAGCAGTTCTTC. As protein: CASSLAITSGSNEQFF.

The chain recombines TRBV5-4 with TRBJ1-1; D is unresolved. Per germline, CDR1 SGHNT and CDR2 YYREEE (reference sequence). This CDR3 is built from 13 residues. Trimming took 2 bases from V and 1 from J, leaving 6 bases between them. The CDR3 sequence is CASSFLANTEAFF. As DNA, the CDR3 is TGTGCCAGCAGCTTTTTGGCGAACACTGAAGCTTTCTTT.

This chain links TRBV6-1 with TRBJ2-1, with D possibly being TRBD2 (5 bases). CDR1 MNHNS and CDR2 SASEGT come from the germline V gene. The CDR3 runs 15 residues. Between the trimmed V and J ends, which lost 5 bases and 3 bases, there was a span of 14 bases. CDR3 nucleotide sequence: TGTGCCAGCAGTTTCGGGATAGACCTCTACAATGAGCAGTTCTTC. This codes for CASSFGIDLYNEQFF.

V and J are TRBV7-3 and TRBJ2-2; TRBD1 matches 7 bases. The CDR3 covers 13 residues. CDR1 is SGHTA, CDR2 FQGTGA, per germline. V lost 4 bases, J lost 6 bases, and 2 bases stayed unmatched. The CDR3 spells CASSSQGAGELFF. In nucleotides, the CDR3 is TGTGCCAGCAGCTCCCAGGGGGCCGGGGAGCTGTTTTTT.

J is TRBJ2-5 and V is TRBV6-4, with D possibly being TRBD1 or TRBD2 (5 bases each). This CDR3 region has 13 residues. CDR1 is MRHNA, CDR2 SNTAGT, per germline. Trimming shortened V by 6 bases and J by 3 bases, and 11 bases separated the two germline ends. In DNA, the CDR3 is TGTGCCAGCAGCAAGGGGAGCGAAGAGACCCAGTACTTC. Encoded protein: CASSKGSEETQYF.

This clone came up once. The chain combines TRBV10-3 with TRBJ2-5; 10 nucleotides line up with TRBD1. The CDR3 runs to 14 residues. CDR1 and CDR2 (germline): ENHRY, SYGVKD. J lost 5 bases, V lost 1 base, and 1 base had no gene match. CDR3 sequence: CAISEWGQGETQYF. The DNA of the CDR3 is TGTGCCATCAGTGAGTGGGGACAGGGGGAGACCCAGTACTTC.

Only one count was recorded for this clone. V is TRBV9 and J is TRBJ1-4; no reliable D call. V was trimmed by 0 bases and J by 0 bases, leaving 12 bases between them. The CDR3 consists of 17 residues. Germline-derived CDR1 and CDR2 are SGDLS and YYNGEE. CDR3 nucleotides: TGTGCCAGCAGCGTAGACGGGCGATTTGCAACTAATGAAAAACTGTTTTTT. Translation gives CASSVDGRFATNEKLFF.

V and J are TRBV28 and TRBJ1-5, with D tentatively TRBD1 (6 bases). The V gene's germline CDR1 is MDHEN and CDR2 SYDVKM. Trimming cost V 5 bases and J 4 bases, with 12 bases left between them. The CDR3 sequence is 14 residues long. This CDR3 is CASSQGGGNQPQHF. DNA for the CDR3: TGTGCCAGCAGTCAAGGGGGGGGGAATCAGCCCCAGCATTTT.

The rearrangement links TRBV19 to TRBJ2-3; D is ambiguous. The CDR3 is 15 residues long. Trimming removed 8 bases at V and 1 base at J, with 16 bases between. The germline CDR1 and CDR2 sequences are LNHDA and SQIVND (reference sequence). Here the CDR3 DNA reads TGTGCCAGTTCCGCCCCCCGGATGGGCACAGATACGCAGTATTTT. Translation: CASSAPRMGTDTQYF.

The chain combines TRBV5-8 with TRBJ2-3; D gene ambiguous. V was cut by 4 bases and J by 4 bases, with 7 bases left in between. CDR1 and CDR2 (germline): SGHTS, YDEGEE. This CDR3 has 12 amino acids. As DNA, the CDR3 is TGTGCCAGCAGCCGTAGGGCAGATACGCAGTATTTT. Its protein is CASSRRADTQYF.

The chain uses TRBV7-2 and TRBJ1-2, with TRBD1 matching over 7 bases. This CDR3 spans 12 amino acids. V was pared by 4 bases and J by 11 bases, with 7 bases of the junction left unmatched. From germline, CDR1 is SGHTA and CDR2 FQGNSA. The CDR3 DNA is TGTGCCAGCAGCTCCGCGGGACAGAATTACACCTTC. It specifies CASSSAGQNYTF.

V and J are TRBV7-6 and TRBJ1-5; D is unresolved. V shed 0 bases and J shed 0 bases, with 3 bases lying between them. The CDR3 loop spans 14 amino acids. CDR1 SGHVS and CDR2 FNYEAQ come from the germline V gene. The CDR3 protein is CASSLASSNQPQHF. As DNA, the CDR3 is TGTGCCAGCAGCTTAGCTTCTAGCAATCAGCCCCAGCATTTT.

The J gene is TRBJ2-5, the V gene TRBV7-9; D is possibly TRBD2 (5 bases). Germline assignment: CDR1 SEHNR and CDR2 FQNEAQ (reference sequence). V was shortened by 4 bases and J by 5 bases, with 8 bases between the two germline ends. The CDR3 consists of 12 residues. The CDR3 region is CASSWTAETQYF. The CDR3, as DNA: TGTGCCAGCAGCTGGACTGCGGAGACCCAGTACTTC. Using reference TRBV7-9 and TRBJ2-5 for the parts outside the CDR3, the full variable domain is DTGVSQNPRHKITKRGQNVTFRCDPISEHNRLYWYRQTLGQGPEFLTYFQNEAQLEKSRLLSDRFSAERPKGSFSTLEIQRTEQGDSAMYLCASSWTAETQYFGPGTRLLVL.

The chain joins TRBV28 to TRBJ1-3; tentatively, D is TRBD1 (6 bases). Trimming removed 6 bases at V and 4 bases at J, with 19 bases between. The CDR3 sequence is 16 residues long. From germline, CDR1 is MDHEN and CDR2 SYDVKM. The CDR3 DNA is TGTGCCAGCAGCCTTCACACCGGGACACAGGGAAACACCATATATTTT. Translating it yields CASSLHTGTQGNTIYF. Together with reference TRBV28 and TRBJ1-3, the CDR3 gives the full variable domain: DVKVTQSSRYLVKRTGEKVFLECVQDMDHENMFWYRQDPGLGLRLIYFSYDVKMKEKGDIPEGYSVSREKKERFSLILESASTNQTSMYLCASSLHTGTQGNTIYFGEGSWLTVV.

This chain connects TRBV10-3 to TRBJ1-3, with no clear D. Trimming took 7 bases from V and 4 from J, leaving 8 bases between them. The germline V gene has CDR1 ENHRY and CDR2 SYGVKD. The CDR3 spans 12 residues. CDR3 sequence: CAIKNPGNTIYF. DNA of the CDR3: TGTGCCATCAAGAACCCCGGAAACACCATATATTTT.

The chain is built from TRBV5-4 and TRBJ2-7; TRBD2 aligns across 10 bases. The CDR3 runs 15 residues. Germline CDR1 SGHNT, CDR2 YYREEE (reference sequence). The V and J ends lost 2 bases and 2 bases, in that order; junction bases with no gene match: 4. In DNA, the CDR3 is TGTGCCAGCAGCTTATGGACTAGCGGCCCCTACGAGCAGTACTTC. It codes for CASSLWTSGPYEQYF. Combining the CDR3 with reference TRBV5-4 and TRBJ2-7 gives the whole variable domain ETGVTQSPTHLIKTRGQQVTLRCSSQSGHNTVSWYQQALGQGPQFIFQYYREEENGRGNFPPRFSGLQFPNYSSELNVNALELDDSALYLCASSLWTSGPYEQYFGPGTRLTVT.

The chain employs TRBV6-5 and TRBJ2-7; TRBD2 is a possible D gene (6 bases). The CDR3 loop spans 14 amino acids. Per the germline V gene, CDR1 is MNHEY and CDR2 is SVGAGI. Trimming left V 5 bases short and J 6 bases short, with 17 bases between. The CDR3 spells CASSPTPGRGEQYF. The CDR3 DNA follows: TGTGCCAGCAGTCCCACTCCCGGGAGAGGCGAGCAGTACTTC.

This sequence joins TRBV5-1 and TRBJ2-7; TRBD1 might be the D (6 bases). V was pared by 4 bases and J by 2 bases, with 13 bases between. CDR1 is SGHRS and CDR2 is YFSETQ in the germline V gene. The CDR3 sequence is 14 residues long. The CDR3 nucleotides read TGCGCCAGCAGCCCAACTCAGGGGACCTACGAGCAGTACTTC. Translation gives CASSPTQGTYEQYF.

The V gene is TRBV4-3, the J gene TRBJ1-2; no clear D. V was clipped by 4 bases and J by 6 bases, with 12 bases between them. This CDR3 has 13 amino acids. Germline V lookup: CDR1 LGHNA, CDR2 YSLEER. CDR3 sequence (DNA): TGCGCCAGCAGCCCGGCCATCGGCCATGGCTACACCTTC. Its translation: CASSPAIGHGYTF.

This clone was recorded once. The chain has TRBV30 and TRBJ2-1; no clear D gene. The CDR3 sequence is 13 residues long. Germline V gene sequence: CDR1 GTSNPN, CDR2 SVGIG (reference sequence). Trimming shortened V by 5 bases and J by 2 bases, and 10 bases separated the two germline ends. The CDR3 nucleotides are TGTGCCTGGTCTGATGGGCCCTACAATGAGCAGTTCTTC. As protein: CAWSDGPYNEQFF.

This rearrangement joins TRBV10-3 to TRBJ1-1, with TRBD1 as a possible D gene (5 bases). CDR1 and CDR2 from the germline V gene are ENHRY and SYGVKD. CDR3 size: 14 residues. Trimming removed 3 bases at V and 0 bases at J, with 8 bases between. The CDR3 region is CAISDDSMNTEAFF. CDR3 sequence (DNA): TGTGCCATCAGTGACGACAGTATGAACACTGAAGCTTTCTTT.

The chain is built from TRBV5-1 and TRBJ2-7; 10 bases are shared with TRBD1. The CDR3 spans 15 residues. From germline, CDR1 is SGHRS and CDR2 YFSETQ. With 3 bases clipped from V and 1 base from J, the junction kept 4 bases outside the gene matches. CDR3 sequence: CASSSPGQGSYEQYF. CDR3 coding DNA: TGCGCCAGCAGCTCCCCGGGACAGGGGTCCTACGAGCAGTACTTC.

This clone was seen only once. V usage is TRBV27 and J usage is TRBJ2-5; D perhaps matches TRBD1 (6 bases). The germline V gene encodes CDR1 MNHEY and CDR2 SMNVEV (reference sequence). This CDR3 spans 15 amino acids. V dropped 6 bases and J dropped 2 bases, with 16 bases sitting between them. CDR3 amino acids: CASRRLGAIQETQYF. The CDR3, as DNA: TGTGCCAGCAGGAGGCTGGGGGCGATACAAGAGACCCAGTACTTC.

CDR3 nucleotide sequence: TGTGCCAGCAGCCCCCAGGGGGCAGGGGCGACCTACGAGCAGTACTTC. This sequence encodes CASSPQGAGATYEQYF. This chain connects TRBV14 to TRBJ2-7, with 8 positions matching TRBD1. Per germline, CDR1 SGHDN and CDR2 FVKESK. The V and J ends lost 4 bases and 2 bases, in that order; junction bases with no gene match: 10. This CDR3 region has 16 residues.

The chain has TRBV6-5 and TRBJ2-5, with TRBD2 matching over 14 bases. Germline V gene lookup returns CDR1 MNHEY and CDR2 SVGAGI. V was pared by 7 bases and J by 4 bases, with 5 bases of the junction left unmatched. The CDR3 loop spans 15 amino acids. The chain's CDR3 is CASNPGLAGVETQYF. Here the CDR3 DNA reads TGTGCCAGCAACCCGGGACTAGCGGGAGTAGAGACCCAGTACTTC.

The chain has TRBV28 and TRBJ1-1, with a tentative D call TRBD1 (6 bases). Germline values: CDR1 MDHEN, CDR2 SYDVKM. V was trimmed by 6 bases and J by 2 bases, leaving 13 bases between them. CDR3 length: 14 amino acids. CDR3 protein: CASRMDRVNTEAFF. The CDR3 DNA reads as TGTGCCAGCAGAATGGACAGAGTCAACACTGAAGCTTTCTTT.

The chain carries TRBV4-1 and TRBJ2-2, with D possibly matching TRBD1 (6 bases). The ends were cut back, 3 bases at V and 7 bases at J, with 12 bases in the middle. CDR3 size: 14 residues. In germline, CDR1 is MGHRA, CDR2 YSYEKL. This CDR3 is CASSQGQNDGELFF. Here the CDR3 DNA reads TGCGCCAGCAGCCAGGGACAAAATGACGGGGAGCTGTTTTTT.

The J gene is TRBJ2-5, the V gene TRBV6-1; D is uncertain. From germline, CDR1 is MNHNS and CDR2 SASEGT. Trimming left V 5 bases short and J 4 bases short, with 11 bases between. The CDR3 loop spans 13 amino acids. The CDR3 sequence: CASSMERGETQYF. The CDR3 DNA follows: TGTGCCAGCAGTATGGAGAGAGGAGAGACCCAGTACTTC.